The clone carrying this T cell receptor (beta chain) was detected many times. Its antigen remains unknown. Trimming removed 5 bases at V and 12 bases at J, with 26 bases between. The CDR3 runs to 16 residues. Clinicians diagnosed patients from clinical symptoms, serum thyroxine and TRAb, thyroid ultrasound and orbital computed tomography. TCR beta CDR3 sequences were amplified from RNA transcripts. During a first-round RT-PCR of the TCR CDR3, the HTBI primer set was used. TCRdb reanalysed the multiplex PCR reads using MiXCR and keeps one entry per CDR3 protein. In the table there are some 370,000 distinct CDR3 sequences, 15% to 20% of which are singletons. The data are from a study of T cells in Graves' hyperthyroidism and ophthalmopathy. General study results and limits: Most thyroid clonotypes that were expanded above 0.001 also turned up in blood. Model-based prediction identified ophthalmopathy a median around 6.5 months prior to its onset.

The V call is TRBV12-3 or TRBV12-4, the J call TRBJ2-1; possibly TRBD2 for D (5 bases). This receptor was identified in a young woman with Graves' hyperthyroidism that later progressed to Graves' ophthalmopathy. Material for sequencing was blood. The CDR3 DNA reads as TGTGCCAGCAGTACCTACGGGGAACAAACAATGAGCGGGCAGTTCTTC. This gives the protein CASSTYGEQTMSGQFF.